Described below is a single T cell receptor beta chain sequence and its context. TCRdb redid the calling of the 5' RACE reads with MiXCR, one entry per CDR3 protein. The table lists hundreds of thousands of distinct CDR3 sequences, over 15% of them singletons, with around 9.2% in the top ten. This specimen belongs to a study of T-cell memory formation after mild COVID-19. Trimming stripped 4 bases from V and 8 bases from J, with 6 bases between. The CDR3 consists of 11 residues. Germline CDR1 reads SGHNT; CDR2 reads YENEEA. The sample comprised PBMCs or a T cell subset sorted from them (not recorded which). The chain uses TRBV11-3 and TRBJ2-1; D gene ambiguous. The TCR sequence derives from an adult woman who had mild COVID-19 (a few samples of this study predate the infection). Cell type and time point are not known. CDR3 bases: TGTGCCAGCAGCTCCGAAGATGAGCAGTTCTTC. Its protein is CASSSEDEQFF. The variable domain in full, completed from reference TRBV11-3 and TRBJ2-1, reads EAGVVQSPRYKIIEKKQPVAFWCNPISGHNTLYWYLQNLGQGPELLIRYENEEAVDDSQLPKDRFSAERLKGVDSTLKIQPAELGDSAVYLCASSSEDEQFFGPGTRLTVL.